This T cell receptor (beta chain) originates from a study of T cells after yellow fever vaccination. Study context: Libraries from low-cell-number fractions were prepared with the SMART-Seq v4 Ultra Low Input RNA kit. Study-wide points: Some clonotypes, a small share, were shared between CD4 and CD8 compartments. Abundant clonotypes (contaminants from the bulk population) could be present in FACS-sorted repertoires.

With respect to this clonotype: Its target is unknown.

Between the trimmed V and J ends, which lost 4 bases and 0 bases, there was a span of 14 bases. The CDR3 runs 16 residues. One entry per CDR3 protein results from TCRdb running MiXCR on the 5' RACE reads. The sample shows fewer than 400,000 distinct CDR3 sequences, more than 5.5% of them seen only once. This TCR derives from a man aged 25 to 45 who received the YFV17D yellow fever vaccine. The rearrangement links TRBV12-3 or TRBV12-4 to TRBJ2-3, with a tentative D call TRBD2 (6 bases). This specimen was PBMCs, taken 5 days after the yellow fever booster vaccination. This CDR3 reads CASSSPPGTSTDTQYF. Written as DNA, the CDR3 is TGTGCCAGCAGTTCCCCCCCGGGGACTAGCACAGATACGCAGTATTTT.